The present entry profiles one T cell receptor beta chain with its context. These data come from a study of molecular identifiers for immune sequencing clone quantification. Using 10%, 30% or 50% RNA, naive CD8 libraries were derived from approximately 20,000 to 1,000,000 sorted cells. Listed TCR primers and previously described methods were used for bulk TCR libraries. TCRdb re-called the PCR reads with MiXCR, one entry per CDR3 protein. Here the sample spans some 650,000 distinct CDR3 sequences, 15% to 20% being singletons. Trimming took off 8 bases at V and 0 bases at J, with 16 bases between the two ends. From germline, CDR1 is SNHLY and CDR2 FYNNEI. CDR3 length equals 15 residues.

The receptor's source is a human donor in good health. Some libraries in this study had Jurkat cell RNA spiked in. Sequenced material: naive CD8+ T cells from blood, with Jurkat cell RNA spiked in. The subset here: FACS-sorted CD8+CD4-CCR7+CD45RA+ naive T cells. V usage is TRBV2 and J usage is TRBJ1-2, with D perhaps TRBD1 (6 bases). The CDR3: CASGRGNPANYGYTF. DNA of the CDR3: TGTGCCAGCGGAAGGGGGAACCCAGCTAACTATGGCTACACCTTC.